These T cell receptor beta chains were read from a single sample in a study of control samples from healthy donors and cancer patients. Using immunoSEQ multiplex PCR, the repertoire was profiled, and TCRdb retains in-frame clones only, with some absent. Of 95,000 to 150,000 clones in the sample, approximately 91% were seen once. The material sequenced was blood. These receptor sequences come from a woman aged 18-35 years in good health. Both conserved end residues are part of each CDR3. A D gene is named only where the DNA matches it firmly. Not all rows give a size; the values are once, few, many and, for expanded clones, a class.

TGTGCCAGCAGCCTTGGGACAGCCGTCTCCTACGAGCAGTACTTC	CASSLGTAVSYEQYF	TRBJ2-7	15	TRBD1	-	TRBV5-4
TGTGCCAGCAGCATTAGGAGCGGGAGTTTTCAAAAGACCCAGTACTTC	CASSIRSGSFQKTQYF	TRBJ2-5	16	TRBD2	-	TRBV13
TGTGCCAGCAGCCGAGGGAATAGCGGGGGCTTCCAAGAGACCCAGTACTTC	CASSRGNSGGFQETQYF	TRBJ2-5	17	TRBD2	-	TRBV11-2
TGTGCCAGCAGCGTATCATCTGGGTCCGTTAACTATGGCTACACCTTC	CASSVSSGSVNYGYTF	TRBJ1-2	16	-	few	TRBV9
TGTGCCAGCAGTGGTGGAGGTTCCTACGAGCAGTACTTC	CASSGGGSYEQYF	TRBJ2-7	13	-	once	TRBV25-1
TGTGCCAGCAGCCGGGGACTAGCCTCGGAGGGGGTGGAGCTGTTTTTT	CASSRGLASEGVELFF	TRBJ2-2	16	TRBD2	-	TRBV4-2
TGTGCCAGCAGCCAAGGAGTGGGGTCCTACAATGAGCAGTTCTTC	CASSQGVGSYNEQFF	TRBJ2-1	15	-	few	TRBV3-1/TRBV3-2
TGTGCCAGCATGGCCGGAAATCAGCCCCAGCATTTT	CASMAGNQPQHF	TRBJ1-5	12	-	-	TRBV28
TGTGCCAGCTCACAGAGGGAAGGATACGAGCAGTACTTC	CASSQREGYEQYF	TRBJ2-7	13	-	-	TRBV18
TGCGCCAGCCTCCCTGGGGGAGGTCAGAACAATGAGCAGTTCTTC	CASLPGGGQNNEQFF	TRBJ2-1	15	-	-	TRBV5-1
TGCGCCAGCAGCTCCCGGGGGTTGGACTATGGCTACACCTTC	CASSSRGLDYGYTF	TRBJ1-2	14	-	-	TRBV5-1
TGTGCCAGCAGCTTGCAAGGGGGGTTGACCGGGGAGCTGTTTTTT	CASSLQGGLTGELFF	TRBJ2-2	15	-	once	TRBV7-3
TGTGCCACCAGCAGAGGGGGGGGAAATTACGAGCAGTACTTC	CATSRGGGNYEQYF	TRBJ2-7	14	TRBD2	-	TRBV15
TGTGCCACCAGTGATTCGGAGCGAGCTTCTTTCGGGGAGCTGTTTTTT	CATSDSERASFGELFF	TRBJ2-2	16	-	-	TRBV24-1
TGTGCCAGCTCACCACTCGCCGGCAGGGTGGACACAGATACGCAGTATTTT	CASSPLAGRVDTDTQYF	TRBJ2-3	17	-	-	TRBV18
TGTGCCAGCAGCTTAGTGCGGGATAGCTCCTACGAGCAGTACTTC	CASSLVRDSSYEQYF	TRBJ2-7	15	-	-	TRBV7-2
TGTGCCAGCAGTTACGGGCTGGGAACTAGCACAGATACGCAGTATTTT	CASSYGLGTSTDTQYF	TRBJ2-3	16	-	-	TRBV6-2/TRBV6-3
TGCGCCAGCAGCTTGGACCCAACGGTGGATACGCAGTATTTT	CASSLDPTVDTQYF	TRBJ2-3	14	-	-	TRBV5-1
TGCAGTGTGAACACTGAAGCTTTCTTT	CSVNTEAFF	TRBJ1-1	9	-	-	TRBV20-1
TGCGCCAGCAGCCAAGTTTTGGCAACAGGCGAGCAGTACTTC	CASSQVLATGEQYF	TRBJ2-7	14	-	-	TRBV4-3
TGCGCCTCCGAACCACTACCCCACTCCTACGAGCAGTACTTC	CASEPLPHSYEQYF	TRBJ2-7	14	-	-	TRBV10-2
TGTGCCAGCAGCTTAGAAGGAGGGTGGGTCTATGGCTACACCTTC	CASSLEGGWVYGYTF	TRBJ1-2	15	-	few	TRBV7-2
TGTGCCAGCAGCTTAGCAGGGGATGGCTACACCTTC	CASSLAGDGYTF	TRBJ1-2	12	-	-	TRBV7-2
TGTGCCAGCAGCCGGATTTTCGGCCCCTCCTACGAGCAGTACTTC	CASSRIFGPSYEQYF	TRBJ2-7	15	-	-	TRBV7-8
TGTGCCAGCAGCTCACAGGGAAACTATGGCTACACCTTC	CASSSQGNYGYTF	TRBJ1-2	13	-	-	TRBV11-1
TGTGCCAGCGGAAGGGCCGCGACAGATACGCAGTATTTT	CASGRAATDTQYF	TRBJ2-3	13	-	-	TRBV7-6
TGTGCCAGCAGCTTAGGTTTTCGGCCGCGGGGGGCTAATGAGCAGTTCTTC	CASSLGFRPRGANEQFF	TRBJ2-1	17	TRBD2	-	TRBV7-2
TGTGCCACCAGCAGAGGGACTAGCGGATACTACAATGAGCAGTTCTTC	CATSRGTSGYYNEQFF	TRBJ2-1	16	TRBD2	-	TRBV15
TGTGCCAGCAGTCCTCGGACTAGCTCCGGGGAGCTGTTTTTT	CASSPRTSSGELFF	TRBJ2-2	14	TRBD2	-	TRBV27
TGTGCCAGCAGCCGCCCGGGACAGGGTTCCTACGAGCAGTACTTC	CASSRPGQGSYEQYF	TRBJ2-7	15	TRBD1	-	TRBV7-2
TGTGCCAGTACTAGGGACACGACTGAAGCTTTCTTT	CASTRDTTEAFF	TRBJ1-1	12	-	-	TRBV19
TGTGCCTACCGGGACAGTCGTAACGGGGAGCTGTTTTTT	CAYRDSRNGELFF	TRBJ2-2	13	TRBD1	-	TRBV12-3/TRBV12-4
TGTGCCAGCAGCTTAGAGGTCCTTGAGGGTGATAATGAGCAGTTCTTC	CASSLEVLEGDNEQFF	TRBJ2-1	16	-	-	TRBV11-3
TGTGCCAGCAGCCCGGGGACAGGGGGCCGCGAGACCCAGTACTTC	CASSPGTGGRETQYF	TRBJ2-5	15	TRBD1	-	TRBV28
TGTGCCAGCGCTGAACAATTCGGCGGCTACACCTTC	CASAEQFGGYTF	TRBJ1-2	12	-	-	TRBV19
TGTGCCAGCAGTTTATCCCTTCCACTAGCGGGAGCAGAGACCCAGTACTTC	CASSLSLPLAGAETQYF	TRBJ2-5	17	TRBD2	-	TRBV27
TGTGCCAGCAGCTCTACAGGGAATTTCGCTGAAGCTTTCTTT	CASSSTGNFAEAFF	TRBJ1-1	14	-	-	TRBV7-2
TGTGCCAGCAGCTTGGGAGGGCCGGGGCAAGAGACCCAGTACTTC	CASSLGGPGQETQYF	TRBJ2-5	15	-	-	TRBV5-4
TGTGCCAGCAGCCTCGGACACTCCTACGAGCAGTACTTC	CASSLGHSYEQYF	TRBJ2-7	13	-	-	TRBV11-3
TGTGCCACCTCGTATGGGGTGTTCGGGACACTCTACGAGCAGTACTTC	CATSYGVFGTLYEQYF	TRBJ2-7	16	-	-	TRBV15
TGTGCCAGCAGTGAATATGGCAGTACCTCCTCCTACGAGCAGTACTTC	CASSEYGSTSSYEQYF	TRBJ2-7	16	-	once	TRBV25-1
TGTGCCAGCAGTTTTGCCGCTAACTATGGCTACACCTTC	CASSFAANYGYTF	TRBJ1-2	13	-	-	TRBV27
TGTGCCAGCAGTTTTATGGGGAAATGGCAGTTCTTC	CASSFMGKWQFF	TRBJ2-1	12	-	-	TRBV28
TGTGCCAGTAGTATCTGGGACTCTGGGGCCAACGTCCTGACTTTC	CASSIWDSGANVLTF	TRBJ2-6	15	-	-	TRBV19
TGTGCCAGCAGTCGGGCCTCACGGCCGGAGACCCAGTACTTC	CASSRASRPETQYF	TRBJ2-5	14	-	once	TRBV28